This T cell receptor beta chain derives from a study of T cell clones after liver transplantation. Findings and caveats of the study: Migration into the graft, not deletion, may explain lost graft donor-reactive T cells.

Notes on this clone: Its target is unknown.

Trimming removed 3 bases from V and 6 bases from J; junction bases left unmatched: 10. This CDR3 is 16 amino acids long. The V gene's germline CDR1 is LGHNA and CDR2 YSLEER. The repertoire was sequenced with immunoSEQ multiplex PCR; TCRdb's copy has only in-frame clones and lacks some. The sample records about 76,000 clones, less than 85% being singletons. The source is a human patient who received a liver transplant. The graft donor may account for some of the T cells. This chain uses TRBV4-3 with TRBJ2-3, with 9 bases that match TRBD1. Source: CD4+ T cells from blood, taken at the 22-month timepoint. The chain's CDR3 is CASSHTDTGGADTQYF. For the CDR3, the DNA is TGCGCCAGCAGCCACACTGATACAGGGGGCGCGGATACGCAGTATTTT.